This entry is about one T cell receptor (beta chain). Assay used: immunoSEQ multiplex PCR; TCRdb lists only in-frame clones, some missing. The top ten clones hold approximately 16% of a sample with 30,000 to 45,000 clones, approximately 82% of them seen once. The data stem from a study of PD-L1 blockade in urothelial cancer. Study details: Of prior chemotherapy regimens, patients had received between 0 and 3. It was at 3 weeks (second dose) and 6 weeks after treatment start that blood was analyzed.

The CDR3 spans 17 residues. Germline V CDR1 and CDR2: MNHEY, SMNVEV (reference sequence). V gave up 6 bases and J gave up 9 bases; unmatched junction bases: 16. This specimen was PBMCs, taken around atezolizumab (anti-PD-L1) treatment. This TCR derives from a man aged 55 to 70 with urothelial cancer. This chain joins TRBV27 and TRBJ2-1, with 11 bases aligning to TRBD2. CDR3 amino acids: CASSHRGLAGGKTEQFF. CDR3 DNA sequence: TGTGCCAGCAGCCACCGTGGATTAGCGGGGGGGAAGACTGAGCAGTTCTTC.